This TCR beta chain was sequenced for a study of CD8+ T cells in alopecia areata. Across the study: Patients received oral tofacitinib, 5 to 10 mg twice daily, for moderate-to-severe alopecia areata.

Germline CDR1 reads KGHSH; CDR2 reads LQKENI. Trimming left V 0 bases short and J 0 bases short, with 12 bases between. The CDR3 sequence is 17 residues long. Treatment denoted: oral pan-JAK inhibitor, 5-10 mg twice daily. Sampling of alopecia areata patients yielded lesional scalp punch biopsies as well as peripheral blood. Cell sorting was applied to PBMCs, and CD4+ and CD8+ T cells were collected. Following extraction, RNA underwent reverse transcription to cDNA, which served as the sequencing template. Sequencing was performed with immunoSEQ multiplex PCR; in TCRdb, only in-frame clones are kept and a portion is missing. The repertoire holds hundreds of thousands of clones, with approximately 72% as singletons.

The sequenced sample was CD4+ T cells sorted from blood, obtained between weeks 43 and 45, from a patient treated with tofacitinib. The chain is built from TRBV18 and TRBJ2-1, with a weak D call TRBD2 (6 bases). The receptor was derived from a human donor with alopecia areata. CDR3 protein: CASSPPAGTSSYNEQFF. As DNA, the CDR3 is TGTGCCAGCTCACCACCGGCGGGAACGAGCTCCTACAATGAGCAGTTCTTC.